One and the same sample provided the 8 T cell receptor beta chains below, sequenced in a study of blood T cell repertoires in COVID-19. Method: immunoSEQ multiplex PCR; TCRdb's copy keeps in-frame clones and lacks some. The sample carries 170,000 or so clones, around 83% recorded once. The source material was peripheral blood. These receptors came from a man in his fifties with active or convalescent COVID-19.

This rearrangement joins TRBV11-3 to TRBJ2-7; D remains ambiguous. V lost 4 bases and J 3 bases, leaving 10 bases between the germline ends. The CDR3 runs 13 residues. The germline V gene has CDR1 SGHNT and CDR2 YENEEA. CDR3 amino acids: CASSSPTFYEQYF. DNA of the CDR3: TGTGCCAGCAGCTCCCCGACTTTCTACGAGCAGTACTTC.

This clone showed up many times. The CDR3, as DNA: TGTGCGCTCAGGCAGGGGGCCAATCAGCCCCAGCATTTT. It translates to CALRQGANQPQHF. V and J are TRBV12-3 or TRBV12-4 and TRBJ1-5; TRBD1 aligns across 8 bases. The CDR3 length is 13 residues.

In DNA form, the CDR3 reads TGCGCCAGCAGCAAGACTAGCGGGGGGGCCGATGAGCAGTTCTTC. This codes for CASSKTSGGADEQFF. The chain combines TRBV5-1 with TRBJ2-1, with 14 bases lining up with TRBD2. This CDR3 is built from 15 residues. The trim removed 4 bases at V and 8 bases at J, leaving 5 bases unmatched. In germline, CDR1 is SGHRS, CDR2 YFSETQ.

The V and J genes are TRBV6-5 and TRBJ1-4; 7 nucleotides align to TRBD1. The CDR3 has 15 residues. Germline V gene sequence: CDR1 MNHEY, CDR2 SVGAGI. V gave up 3 bases and J gave up 7 bases; unmatched junction bases: 8. Here the CDR3 reads CASSYSQAGGEKLFF. The CDR3 DNA sequence: TGTGCCAGCAGTTATTCCCAGGCAGGGGGTGAAAAACTGTTTTTT.

This sequence joins TRBV7-8 and TRBJ1-6; 7 bases fit TRBD1. The V segment lost 2 bases and the J segment 7 bases; nucleotides outside the gene matches: 8. CDR1 SGHVS and CDR2 FQNEAQ come from the germline V gene. The CDR3 extends over 16 amino acids. The CDR3 DNA follows: TGTGCCAGCAGCTTAATGGTCAGGACAGGCAATTCACCCCTCCACTTT. It specifies CASSLMVRTGNSPLHF. The variable domain in full, with the rest retrieved from reference TRBV7-8 and TRBJ1-6, is GAGVSQSPRYKVAKRGQDVALRCDPISGHVSLFWYQQALGQGPEFLTYFQNEAQLDKSGLPSDRFFAERPEGSVSTLKIQRTQQEDSAVYLCASSLMVRTGNSPLHFGNGTRLTVT.

The gene calls are TRBV7-9 and TRBJ2-6; D not resolved. The CDR3 spans 17 residues. V lost 1 base and J 0 bases, leaving 10 bases between the germline ends. Germline V gene sequence: CDR1 SEHNR, CDR2 FQNEAQ (reference sequence). The CDR3 region is CASSLVPPSSGANVLTF. Written as DNA, the CDR3 is TGTGCCAGCAGCTTAGTACCTCCGAGCTCTGGGGCCAACGTCCTGACTTTC.

CDR3 nucleotides: TGTGCCAGCAGTGCGAACAGGGGAAATGAAAAACTGTTTTTT. As protein: CASSANRGNEKLFF. The chain links TRBV2 to TRBJ1-4; 7 bases are a match to TRBD1. CDR3 size: 14 residues. Germline V gives CDR1 SNHLY, CDR2 FYNNEI. V was clipped by 4 bases and J by 5 bases; unmatched bases: 4.

On this clone: Other DNA sequences in this specimen translate into the identical CDR3. The chain links TRBV2 to TRBJ1-5; possible D gene TRBD1, 5 bases. Germline V lookup: CDR1 SNHLY, CDR2 FYNNEI. Trimming stripped 3 bases from V and 6 bases from J, with 18 bases between. CDR3 length: 16 amino acids. The CDR3 DNA reads as TGTGCCAGCAGTGACGTCGGGGGGGGGTCATTTCAGCCCCAGCATTTT. It yields the protein CASSDVGGGSFQPQHF.